The clone carrying this T cell receptor beta chain was observed at least ten times. V was pared by 8 bases and J by 9 bases, with 17 bases between. CDR3 size: 13 residues. The data belong to a study of T-cell reconstitution after alpha-beta-depleted transplantation in children. For TCRbeta, the library was prepared with unique molecular identifiers. From the PCR reads, TCRdb called clonotypes with MiXCR, one entry per CDR3 protein. The sample shows about 230,000 distinct CDR3 sequences, over 9.5% of them seen only once. This receptor was obtained from a human donor who donated a stem cell graft to a child with SCID. The chain combines TRBV12-3 or TRBV12-4 with TRBJ2-1; D tentatively fits TRBD1 or TRBD2 (5 bases each). The sequencing used PBMCs from the stem cell graft donor, collected from the stem cell graft. CDR3 in amino acids: CASSSQPGGEQFF. The DNA of the CDR3 is TGTGCCAGCTCATCCCAGCCTGGGGGTGAGCAGTTCTTC.